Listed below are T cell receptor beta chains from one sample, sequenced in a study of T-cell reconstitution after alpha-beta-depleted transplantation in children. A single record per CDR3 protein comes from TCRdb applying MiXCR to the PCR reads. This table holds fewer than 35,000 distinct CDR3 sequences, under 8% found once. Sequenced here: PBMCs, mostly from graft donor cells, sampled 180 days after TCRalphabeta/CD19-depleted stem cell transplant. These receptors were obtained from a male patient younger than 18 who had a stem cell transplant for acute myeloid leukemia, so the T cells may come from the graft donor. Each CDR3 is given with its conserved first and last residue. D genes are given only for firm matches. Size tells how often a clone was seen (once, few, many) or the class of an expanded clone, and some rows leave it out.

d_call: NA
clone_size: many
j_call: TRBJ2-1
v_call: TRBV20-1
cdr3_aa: CSARDTGDQEQFF
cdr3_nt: TGCAGTGCTAGAGACACGGGAGATCAGGAGCAGTTCTTC

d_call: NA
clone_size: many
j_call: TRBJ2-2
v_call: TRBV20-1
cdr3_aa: CSARGASYTGELFF
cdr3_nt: TGCAGTGCCAGAGGGGCTTCCTACACCGGGGAGCTGTTTTTT

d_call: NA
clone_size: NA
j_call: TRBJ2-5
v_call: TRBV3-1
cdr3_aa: CATCQDRSGAGQETQYF
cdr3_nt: TGTGCCACCTGCCAAGACAGGAGCGGAGCCGGGCAAGAGACCCAGTACTTC

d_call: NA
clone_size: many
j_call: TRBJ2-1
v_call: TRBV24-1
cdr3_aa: CATRGFAELFF
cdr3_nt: TGTGCCACCAGAGGGTTTGCTGAGCTGTTCTTC

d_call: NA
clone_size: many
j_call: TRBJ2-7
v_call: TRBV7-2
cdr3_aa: CASSLALAYEQYF
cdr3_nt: TGTGCCAGCAGCTTAGCACTAGCATACGAGCAGTACTTC

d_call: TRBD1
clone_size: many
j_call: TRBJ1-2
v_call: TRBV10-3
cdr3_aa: CAFRTGINYGYTF
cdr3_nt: TGTGCCTTTCGGACAGGGATTAACTATGGCTACACCTTC

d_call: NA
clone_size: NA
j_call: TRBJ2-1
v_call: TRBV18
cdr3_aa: CASSPPRTINEQFF
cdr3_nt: TGTGCCAGCTCACCACCGAGGACAATTAATGAGCAGTTCTTC

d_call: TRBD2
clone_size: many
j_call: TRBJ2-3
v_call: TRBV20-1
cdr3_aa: CSASTYAGGSTDTQYF
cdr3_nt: TGCAGTGCTAGTACCTATGCGGGAGGGAGCACAGATACGCAGTATTTT

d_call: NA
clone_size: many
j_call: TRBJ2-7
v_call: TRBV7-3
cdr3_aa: CASSLNSLSYEQYF
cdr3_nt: TGTGCCAGCAGCTTAAACAGTCTCTCCTACGAGCAGTACTTC

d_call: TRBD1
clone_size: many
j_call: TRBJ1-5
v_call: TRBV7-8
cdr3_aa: CASTPTGNLGNQPQHF
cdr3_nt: TGTGCCAGCACCCCGACAGGGAACTTGGGCAATCAGCCCCAGCATTTT

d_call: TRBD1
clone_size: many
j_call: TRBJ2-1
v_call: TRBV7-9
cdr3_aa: CASKDREEYNEQFF
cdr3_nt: TGTGCCAGCAAAGACAGGGAAGAGTACAATGAGCAGTTCTTC

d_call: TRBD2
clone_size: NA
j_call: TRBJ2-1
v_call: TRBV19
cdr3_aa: CASKRIAGSSYNEQFF
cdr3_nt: TGTGCCAGTAAGAGAATAGCGGGAAGCTCCTACAATGAGCAGTTCTTC